This TCR beta chain was obtained from a study of blood T cell repertoires in COVID-19. Study-level information: Both acute and convalescent COVID-19 samples were obtained from the United States, Italy and Spain. In each case, the material was cDNA or gDNA derived from T cells, B-cell-depleted T cells, or PBMCs.

Trimming took 2 bases from V and 13 from J, leaving 18 bases between them. This CDR3 spans 15 amino acids. The germline gives CDR1 MDHEN, CDR2 SYDVKM. As processed by the authors: Reference gene primer amplification yielded estimated nucleated cell counts. Only in-frame clones appear in the TCRdb table, and some are missing; sequencing was by immunoSEQ multiplex PCR. V and J calls plus clone size are reproduced from that table; the DNA served to infer D and trimming. There are roughly 43,000 clones in the sample; 88% occur only once, and over 3.5% lies in the top ten. The receptor was derived from a human donor in a cohort sampled during active COVID-19. The V gene is TRBV28, the J gene TRBJ1-6; possible D gene TRBD1, 5 bases. The sequencing sample was made of peripheral blood. The CDR3 nucleotides read TGTGCCAGCAGTTTACCAGGGATTGGCCGTCGCCCCCTCCACTTT. Protein sequence: CASSLPGIGRRPLHF.